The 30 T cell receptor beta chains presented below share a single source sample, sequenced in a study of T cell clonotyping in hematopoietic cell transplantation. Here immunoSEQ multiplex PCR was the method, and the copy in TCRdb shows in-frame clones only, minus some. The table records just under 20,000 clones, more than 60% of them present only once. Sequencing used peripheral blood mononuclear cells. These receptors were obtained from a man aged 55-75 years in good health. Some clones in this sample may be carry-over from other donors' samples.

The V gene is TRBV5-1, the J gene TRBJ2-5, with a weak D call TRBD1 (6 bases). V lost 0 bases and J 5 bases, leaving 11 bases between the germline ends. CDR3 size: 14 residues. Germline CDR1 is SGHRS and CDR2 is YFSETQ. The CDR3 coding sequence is TGCGCCAGCAGCTTGGCCACAGGGCAGGAGACCCAGTACTTC. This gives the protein CASSLATGQETQYF.

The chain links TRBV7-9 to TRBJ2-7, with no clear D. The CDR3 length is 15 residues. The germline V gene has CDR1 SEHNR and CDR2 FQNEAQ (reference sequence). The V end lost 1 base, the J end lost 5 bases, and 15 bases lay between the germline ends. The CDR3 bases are TGTGCCAGCAGCTTAGGAGGCAGGATAAGCCACGAGCAGTACTTC. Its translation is CASSLGGRISHEQYF.

CDR3 DNA sequence: TGTGCCAGCAGTTTATATAGCGGTAGTTCCAATGAGCAGTTCTTC. Encoded protein: CASSLYSGSSNEQFF. The chain carries TRBV27 and TRBJ2-1, with D possibly TRBD2 on 6 matching bases. V gave up 1 base and J gave up 6 bases, with 13 bases separating them. The CDR3 runs 15 residues. From germline, CDR1 is MNHEY and CDR2 SMNVEV (reference sequence).

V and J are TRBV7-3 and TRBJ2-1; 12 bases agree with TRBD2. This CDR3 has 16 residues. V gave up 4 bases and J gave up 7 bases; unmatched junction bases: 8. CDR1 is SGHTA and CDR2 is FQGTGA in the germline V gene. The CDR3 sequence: CASSSRLAGARNEQFF. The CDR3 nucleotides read TGTGCCAGCAGCTCCAGACTAGCGGGAGCGAGGAATGAGCAGTTCTTC.

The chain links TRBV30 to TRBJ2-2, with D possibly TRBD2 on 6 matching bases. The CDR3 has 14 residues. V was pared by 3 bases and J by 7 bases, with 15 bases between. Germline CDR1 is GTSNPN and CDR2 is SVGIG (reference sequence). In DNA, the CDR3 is TGTGCCTGGAGCACTGGGGACTTTAACGGGGAGCTGTTTTTT. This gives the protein CAWSTGDFNGELFF.

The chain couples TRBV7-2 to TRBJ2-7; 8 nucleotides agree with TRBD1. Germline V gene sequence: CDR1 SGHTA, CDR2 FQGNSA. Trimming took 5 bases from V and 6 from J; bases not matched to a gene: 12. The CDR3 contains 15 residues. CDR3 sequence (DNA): TGTGCCAGCAGCCAAAGGACAGGGACGGCCTCCGAGCAGTACTTC. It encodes CASSQRTGTASEQYF.

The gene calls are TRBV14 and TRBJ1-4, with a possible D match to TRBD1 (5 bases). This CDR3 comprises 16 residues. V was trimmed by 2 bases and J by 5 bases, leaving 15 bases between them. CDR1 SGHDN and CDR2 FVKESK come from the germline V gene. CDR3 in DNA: TGTGCCAGCAGCCAACAAAGGCCAGGGCTGAATGAAAAACTGTTTTTT. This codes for CASSQQRPGLNEKLFF.

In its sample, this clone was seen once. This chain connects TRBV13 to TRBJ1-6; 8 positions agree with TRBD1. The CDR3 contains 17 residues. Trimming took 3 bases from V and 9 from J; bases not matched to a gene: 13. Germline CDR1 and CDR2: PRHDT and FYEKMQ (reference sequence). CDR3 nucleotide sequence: TGTGCCAGCAGCTTGGGGGGTGTTGGGACAGGCCCTTCACCCCTCCACTTT. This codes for CASSLGGVGTGPSPLHF.

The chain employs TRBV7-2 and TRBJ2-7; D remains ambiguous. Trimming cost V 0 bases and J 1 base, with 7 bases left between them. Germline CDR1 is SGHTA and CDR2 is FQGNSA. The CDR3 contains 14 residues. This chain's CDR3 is CASSLAPNSYEQYF. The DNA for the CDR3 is TGTGCCAGCAGCTTAGCCCCGAATTCCTACGAGCAGTACTTC.

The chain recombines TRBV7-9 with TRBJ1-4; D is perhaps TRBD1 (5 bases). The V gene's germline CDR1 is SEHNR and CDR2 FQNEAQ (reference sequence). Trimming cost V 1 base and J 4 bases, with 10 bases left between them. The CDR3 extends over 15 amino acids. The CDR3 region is CASSLVPGDNEKLFF. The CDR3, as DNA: TGTGCCAGCAGCTTAGTGCCGGGGGATAATGAAAAACTGTTTTTT.

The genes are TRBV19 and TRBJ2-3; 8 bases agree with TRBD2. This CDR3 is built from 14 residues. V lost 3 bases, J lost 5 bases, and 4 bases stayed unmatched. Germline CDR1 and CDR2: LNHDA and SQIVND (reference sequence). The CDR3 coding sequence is TGTGCCAGTAGTATGACGGGAGGGCAAGATACGCAGTATTTT. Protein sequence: CASSMTGGQDTQYF.

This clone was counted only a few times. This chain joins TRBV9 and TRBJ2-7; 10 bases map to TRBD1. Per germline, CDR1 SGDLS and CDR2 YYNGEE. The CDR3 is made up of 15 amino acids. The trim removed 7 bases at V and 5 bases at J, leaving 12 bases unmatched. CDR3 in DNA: TGTGCCAGCGGCGGTGGACAGGGGGTTAGAGACGAGCAGTACTTC. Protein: CASGGGQGVRDEQYF. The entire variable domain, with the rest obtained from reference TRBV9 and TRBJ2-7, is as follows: DSGVTQTPKHLITATGQRVTLRCSPRSGDLSVYWYQQSLDQGLQFLIQYYNGEERAKGNILERFSAQQFPDLHSELNLSSLELGDSALYFCASGGGQGVRDEQYFGPGTRLTVT.

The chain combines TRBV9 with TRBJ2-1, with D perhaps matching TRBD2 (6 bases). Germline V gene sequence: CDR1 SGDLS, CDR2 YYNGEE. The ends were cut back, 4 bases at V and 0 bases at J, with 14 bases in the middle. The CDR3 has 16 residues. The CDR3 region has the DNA TGTGCCAGCAGCCGAGGAGGGCGGAACTCCTACAATGAGCAGTTCTTC. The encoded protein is CASSRGGRNSYNEQFF.

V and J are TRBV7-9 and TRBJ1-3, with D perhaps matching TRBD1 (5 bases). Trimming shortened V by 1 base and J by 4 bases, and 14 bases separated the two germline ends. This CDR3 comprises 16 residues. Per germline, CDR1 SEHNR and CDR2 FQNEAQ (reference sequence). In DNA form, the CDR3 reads TGTGCCAGCAGCTTAGGGGGGAGCCTCCGGGGAAACACCATATATTTT. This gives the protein CASSLGGSLRGNTIYF.

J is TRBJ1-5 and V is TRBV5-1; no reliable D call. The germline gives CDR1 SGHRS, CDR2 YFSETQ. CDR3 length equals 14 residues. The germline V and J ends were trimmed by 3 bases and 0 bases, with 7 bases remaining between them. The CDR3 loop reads CASSSDGSNQPQHF. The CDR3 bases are TGCGCCAGCAGCTCTGACGGTAGCAATCAGCCCCAGCATTTT.

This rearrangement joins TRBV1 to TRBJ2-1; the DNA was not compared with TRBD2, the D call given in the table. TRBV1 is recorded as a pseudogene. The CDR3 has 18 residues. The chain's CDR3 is CTSSQDKGLAHPYNEQFF. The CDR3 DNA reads TGCACCAGCAGCCAAGATAAGGGGCTAGCGCACCCCTACAATGAGCAGTTCTTC.

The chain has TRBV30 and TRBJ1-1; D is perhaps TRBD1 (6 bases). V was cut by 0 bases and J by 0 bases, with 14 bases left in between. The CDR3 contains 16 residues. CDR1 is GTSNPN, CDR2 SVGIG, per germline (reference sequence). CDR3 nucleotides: TGTGCCTGGAGTGTCTATCTGACAGGACTGAACACTGAAGCTTTCTTT. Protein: CAWSVYLTGLNTEAFF. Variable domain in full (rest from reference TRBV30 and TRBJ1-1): SQTIHQWPATLVQPVGSPLSLECTVEGTSNPNLYWYRQAAGRGLQLLFYSVGIGQISSEVPQNLSASRPQDRQFILSSKKLLLSDSGFYLCAWSVYLTGLNTEAFFGQGTRLTVV.

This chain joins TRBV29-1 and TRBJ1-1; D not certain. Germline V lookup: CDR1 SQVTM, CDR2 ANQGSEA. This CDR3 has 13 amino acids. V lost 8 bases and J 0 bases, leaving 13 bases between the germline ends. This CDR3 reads CSPRKAMNTEAFF. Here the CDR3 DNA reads TGCAGCCCGAGGAAGGCAATGAACACTGAAGCTTTCTTT.

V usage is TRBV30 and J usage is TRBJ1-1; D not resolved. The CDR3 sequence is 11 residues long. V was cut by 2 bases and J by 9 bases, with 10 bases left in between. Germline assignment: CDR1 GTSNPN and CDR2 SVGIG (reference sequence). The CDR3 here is CAWSKPRQAFF. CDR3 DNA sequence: TGTGCCTGGAGTAAGCCACGGCAAGCTTTCTTT.

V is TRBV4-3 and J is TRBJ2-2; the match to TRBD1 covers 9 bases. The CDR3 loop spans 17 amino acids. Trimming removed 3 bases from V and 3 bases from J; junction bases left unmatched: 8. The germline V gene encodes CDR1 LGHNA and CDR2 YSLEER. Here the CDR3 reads CASSHLPGQGDTGELFF. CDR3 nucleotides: TGCGCCAGCAGCCACTTACCGGGACAGGGTGACACCGGGGAGCTGTTTTTT.

This chain's CDR3 is CASSLGPVGTGLTDTQYF. DNA for the CDR3: TGCGCCAGCAGCTTGGGGCCGGTCGGAACAGGGTTAACAGATACGCAGTATTTT. The genes are TRBV5-1 and TRBJ2-3, with D possibly TRBD1 on 6 matching bases. The CDR3 has 18 residues. V lost 0 bases and J lost 3, with 20 bases in between. The germline gives CDR1 SGHRS, CDR2 YFSETQ.

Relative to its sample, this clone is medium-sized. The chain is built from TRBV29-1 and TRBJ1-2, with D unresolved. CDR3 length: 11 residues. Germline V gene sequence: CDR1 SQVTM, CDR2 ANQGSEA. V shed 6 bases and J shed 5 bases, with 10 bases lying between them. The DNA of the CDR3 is TGCAGCGTCTCCGTGGATTATGGCTACACCTTC. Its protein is CSVSVDYGYTF.

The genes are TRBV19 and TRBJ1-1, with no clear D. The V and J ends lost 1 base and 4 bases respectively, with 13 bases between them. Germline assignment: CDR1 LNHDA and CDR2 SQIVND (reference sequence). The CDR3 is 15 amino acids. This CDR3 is CASSIGAGRGTEAFF. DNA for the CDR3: TGTGCCAGTAGTATAGGTGCGGGCCGGGGCACTGAAGCTTTCTTT.

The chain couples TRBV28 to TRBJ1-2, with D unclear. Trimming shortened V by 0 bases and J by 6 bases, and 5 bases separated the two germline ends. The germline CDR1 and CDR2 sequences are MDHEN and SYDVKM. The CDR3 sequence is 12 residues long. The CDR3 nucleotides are TGTGCCAGCAGTTTATGGGGAAATGGCTACACCTTC. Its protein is CASSLWGNGYTF.

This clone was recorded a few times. The CDR3 bases are TGTGCCAGTAGTCCGCGGACGGTGCATGGGCCCCAGCATTTT. Its translation is CASSPRTVHGPQHF. The chain joins TRBV19 to TRBJ1-5, with unresolved D. Germline assignment: CDR1 LNHDA and CDR2 SQIVND (reference sequence). The CDR3 has 14 residues. V was trimmed by 5 bases and J by 9 bases, leaving 17 bases between them.

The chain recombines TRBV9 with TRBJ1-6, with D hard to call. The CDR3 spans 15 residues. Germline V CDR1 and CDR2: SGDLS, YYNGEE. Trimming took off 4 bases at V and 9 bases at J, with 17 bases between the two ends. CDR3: CASSPEVAVGSPLHF. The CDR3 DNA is TGTGCCAGCAGCCCAGAGGTTGCAGTCGGTTCACCCCTCCACTTT.

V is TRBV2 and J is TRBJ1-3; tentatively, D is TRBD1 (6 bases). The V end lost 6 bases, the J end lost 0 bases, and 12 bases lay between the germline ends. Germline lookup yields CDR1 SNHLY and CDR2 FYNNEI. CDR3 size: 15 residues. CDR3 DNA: TGTGCCAGCAGAAACAGGGCCGACTCTGGAAACACCATATATTTT. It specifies CASRNRADSGNTIYF. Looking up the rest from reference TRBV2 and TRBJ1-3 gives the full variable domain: EPEVTQTPSHQVTQMGQEVILRCVPISNHLYFYWYRQILGQKVEFLVSFYNNEISEKSEIFDDQFSVERPDGSNFTLKIRSTKLEDSAMYFCASRNRADSGNTIYFGEGSWLTVV.

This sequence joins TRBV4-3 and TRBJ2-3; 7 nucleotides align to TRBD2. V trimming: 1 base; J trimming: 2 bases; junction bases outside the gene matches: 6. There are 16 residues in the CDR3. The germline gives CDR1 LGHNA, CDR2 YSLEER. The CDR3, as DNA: TGCGCCAGCAGCCAAGGGACTAGTTTCCACACAGATACGCAGTATTTT. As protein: CASSQGTSFHTDTQYF.

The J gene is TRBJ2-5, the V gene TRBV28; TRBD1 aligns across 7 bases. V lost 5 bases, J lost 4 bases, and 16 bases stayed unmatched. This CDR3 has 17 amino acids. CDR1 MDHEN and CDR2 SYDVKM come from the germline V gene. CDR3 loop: CASSKPGQFRSPETQYF. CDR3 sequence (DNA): TGTGCCAGCAGTAAACCGGGACAGTTTAGGAGTCCAGAGACCCAGTACTTC.

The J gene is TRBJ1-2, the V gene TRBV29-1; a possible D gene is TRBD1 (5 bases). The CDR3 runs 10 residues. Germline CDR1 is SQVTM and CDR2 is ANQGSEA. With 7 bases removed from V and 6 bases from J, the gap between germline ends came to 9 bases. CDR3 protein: CSALRDGYTF. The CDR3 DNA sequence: TGCAGCGCCCTCAGGGATGGCTACACCTTC.